The 13 T cell receptor beta chains below come from one sample, sequenced in a study of human T cells and chemical hapten exposure. MiXCR was run by TCRdb on the 5' RACE reads, yielding one entry per CDR3 protein. The sample lists roughly 110,000 distinct CDR3 sequences; roughly 19% were seen once. The authors extracted total RNA from unfractionated whole blood. The origin of the receptors is a human donor in good health.

There are many counts of this clonotype. The genes are TRBV27 and TRBJ1-1; D gene ambiguous. V lost 0 bases and J lost 7, with 15 bases in between. CDR1 MNHEY and CDR2 SMNVEV come from the germline V gene (reference sequence). The CDR3 contains 15 residues. This chain's CDR3 is CASSLSPRARGEAFF. In nucleotides, the CDR3 is TGTGCCAGCAGTTTATCTCCCCGTGCCCGGGGTGAAGCTTTCTTT.

This clonotype has just a few counts. The chain employs TRBV7-8 and TRBJ1-5; no reliable D call. CDR1 SGHVS and CDR2 FQNEAQ come from the germline V gene. Trimming took off 1 base at V and 3 bases at J, with 10 bases between the two ends. The CDR3 is 15 residues long. The CDR3 loop reads CASSLGFQPNQPQHF. CDR3 sequence (DNA): TGTGCCAGCAGCTTAGGGTTCCAGCCCAATCAGCCCCAGCATTTT.

This clonotype was recorded a few times. CDR3 coding DNA: TGTGCCAGCAGCTTATGGGGAAGGAACGAGCAGTACTTC. It yields the protein CASSLWGRNEQYF. V gene TRBV7-9 combines with J gene TRBJ2-7, with D unresolved. In germline, CDR1 is SEHNR, CDR2 FQNEAQ (reference sequence). Trimming removed 2 bases at V and 5 bases at J, with 10 bases between. CDR3 length: 13 residues.

The chain couples TRBV4-2 to TRBJ2-6, with 7 bases matching TRBD1. The CDR3 is 17 residues long. CDR1 is LGHNA, CDR2 YNFKEQ, per germline. The trim removed 1 base at V and 0 bases at J, leaving 3 bases unmatched. The CDR3 here is CASSQGQGSSGANVLTF. The CDR3, as DNA: TGTGCCAGCAGCCAAGGACAGGGAAGCTCTGGGGCCAACGTCCTGACTTTC.

This clonotype was counted ten times or more. CDR3 coding DNA: TGTGCCAGCAGCTTCACCGGGGAGCTGTTTTTT. Protein product: CASSFTGELFF. This chain joins TRBV7-2 and TRBJ2-2, with D uncertain. This CDR3 is built from 11 residues. Germline CDR1 reads SGHTA; CDR2 reads FQGNSA. With 3 bases removed from V and 4 bases from J, the gap between germline ends came to 0 bases.

The rearrangement links TRBV10-1 to TRBJ2-7, with 7 bases fitting TRBD1. Looked up from germline, CDR1 is WNHNN and CDR2 is SYGVQD (reference sequence). Germline trimming cut 0 bases from V and 6 bases from J; bases unmatched to any gene: 11. The CDR3 has 16 residues. The CDR3 protein is CASSESGQPIKGEQYF. The CDR3, as DNA: TGCGCCAGCAGTGAGTCGGGACAGCCCATAAAGGGCGAGCAGTACTTC.

In this sample, this clonotype turned up a few times. The J gene is TRBJ1-5, the V gene TRBV20-1; D call uncertain. Between the trimmed V and J ends, which lost 2 bases and 0 bases, there was a span of 8 bases. This CDR3 has 14 amino acids. The germline V gene encodes CDR1 DFQATT and CDR2 SNEGSKA (reference sequence). Here the CDR3 reads CSARNTISNQPQHF. CDR3 in DNA: TGCAGTGCTAGAAACACGATTAGCAATCAGCCCCAGCATTTT.

The gene calls are TRBV7-8 and TRBJ2-1, with D unresolved. With 1 base removed from V and 6 bases from J, the gap between germline ends came to 13 bases. This CDR3 region has 15 residues. Germline CDR1 reads SGHVS; CDR2 reads FQNEAQ. The CDR3 sequence: CASSLGLEFSNEQFF. For the CDR3, the DNA is TGTGCCAGCAGCTTAGGCCTAGAATTCTCCAATGAGCAGTTCTTC.

This clonotype was counted only a few times. The rearrangement links TRBV6-6 to TRBJ2-7, with D possibly being TRBD1 (5 bases). In germline, CDR1 is MNHNY, CDR2 SVGAGI (reference sequence). The CDR3 contains 15 residues. Trimming took 2 bases from V and 2 from J, leaving 13 bases between them. The CDR3 here is CASSYPQQGTYEQYF. The CDR3 nucleotides are TGTGCCAGCAGTTACCCCCAGCAGGGAACCTACGAGCAGTACTTC.

Ten or more counts support this clonotype. The rearrangement joins TRBV5-6 to TRBJ1-6; no clear D. Germline V gene sequence: CDR1 SGHDT, CDR2 YYEEEE. The CDR3 runs to 13 residues. V was pared by 4 bases and J by 9 bases, with 11 bases between. CDR3 residues: CASSAGIGSPLHF. DNA of the CDR3: TGTGCCAGCAGCGCGGGCATAGGTTCACCCCTCCACTTT.

This clonotype was found a few times. J is TRBJ1-2 and V is TRBV12-3 or TRBV12-4; a possible D gene is TRBD1 (6 bases). The CDR3 extends over 14 amino acids. V lost 5 bases to trimming and J lost 1 base, with 11 bases between them. The CDR3 bases are TGTGCCAGCAGTAACAGGGATGATAACTATGGCTACACCTTC. Translated, it gives CASSNRDDNYGYTF.

There are a few counts of this clonotype. The chain recombines TRBV18 with TRBJ2-7; D remains ambiguous. CDR1 is KGHSH, CDR2 LQKENI, per germline. Trimming took 3 bases from V and 7 from J, leaving 13 bases between them. The CDR3 length is 13 residues. CDR3 DNA: TGTGCCAGCTCACCGCTTGAGGTTTGGGAGCAGTACTTC. This codes for CASSPLEVWEQYF. The full variable domain, rest sourced from reference TRBV18 and TRBJ2-7, is NAGVMQNPRHLVRRRGQEARLRCSPMKGHSHVYWYRQLPEEGLKFMVYLQKENIIDESGMPKERFSAEFPKEGPSILRIQQVVRGDSAAYFCASSPLEVWEQYFGPGTRLTVT.

The V gene is TRBV28, the J gene TRBJ1-5; D not certain. V lost 8 bases and J 2 bases, leaving 13 bases between the germline ends. Germline V CDR1 and CDR2: MDHEN, SYDVKM. The CDR3 runs to 14 residues. The CDR3 here is CASYAGQGNQPQHF. CDR3 nucleotides: TGTGCCAGCTACGCCGGGCAGGGCAATCAGCCCCAGCATTTT.